This passage covers 31 T cell receptor beta chains from one sample sequenced in a study of blood T cell repertoires in COVID-19. Sequenced by immunoSEQ multiplex PCR; TCRdb stores in-frame clones only, minus some. The sample shows 380,000 or so clones, around 90% of them seen only once. Sequences were obtained from PBMCs or T cells enriched from blood (not recorded which). The receptors shown here come from a woman in her forties with acute COVID-19.

The chain carries TRBV5-1 and TRBJ2-2; possible D gene TRBD2, 6 bases. Germline assignment: CDR1 SGHRS and CDR2 YFSETQ. Between the trimmed V and J ends, which lost 2 bases and 0 bases, there was a span of 14 bases. CDR3 length equals 17 residues. The CDR3 DNA follows: TGCGCCAGCAGCTTCGCATTAACGGGGGCGAACACCGGGGAGCTGTTTTTT. It codes for CASSFALTGANTGELFF.

The chain uses TRBV29-1 and TRBJ2-1; 7 bases agree with TRBD1. The CDR3 sequence is 13 residues long. Looked up from germline, CDR1 is SQVTM and CDR2 is ANQGSEA. Unmatched junction bases numbered 6, after V lost 7 bases and J lost 3 bases. The CDR3 nucleotides are TGCAGCGCCGACGGGACAGTCTACAATGAGCAGTTCTTC. The encoded protein is CSADGTVYNEQFF.

This clone has just a few counts. V and J are TRBV6-5 and TRBJ1-3; TRBD1 aligns across 7 bases. The CDR3 consists of 14 residues. Per the germline V gene, CDR1 is MNHEY and CDR2 is SVGAGI. Losses at the gene ends were 9 bases for V and 2 bases for J; bases not matched to a gene: 7. The CDR3 here is CASSAGTAGNTIYF. In DNA, the CDR3 is TGTGCCAGTAGCGCCGGGACAGCTGGAAACACCATATATTTT.

The chain carries TRBV6-5 and TRBJ1-1; D not resolved. Trimming cost V 7 bases and J 1 base, with 10 bases left between them. Per germline, CDR1 MNHEY and CDR2 SVGAGI. CDR3 length: 13 residues. The CDR3 DNA sequence: TGTGCCAGCACCGTTGCGGGGAACACTGAAGCTTTCTTT. Its translation: CASTVAGNTEAFF.

The chain has TRBV30 and TRBJ1-2; the D gene is possibly TRBD1 (5 bases). The CDR3 contains 12 residues. V was pared by 3 bases and J by 7 bases, with 12 bases between. Germline V lookup: CDR1 GTSNPN, CDR2 SVGIG (reference sequence). CDR3 sequence reads: CAWSPRVSGYTF. CDR3 nucleotides: TGTGCCTGGAGCCCCAGGGTTAGTGGCTACACCTTC.

The gene calls are TRBV6-5 and TRBJ1-1; 7 bases fit TRBD1. This CDR3 spans 12 amino acids. Germline lookup yields CDR1 MNHEY and CDR2 SVGAGI. Trimming took 4 bases from V and 10 from J; bases not matched to a gene: 6. CDR3 protein: CASSSGDSRAFF. CDR3 nucleotide sequence: TGTGCCAGCAGTTCCGGGGACAGCCGAGCTTTCTTT.

The chain joins TRBV29-1 to TRBJ1-1, with 7 nucleotides matching TRBD1. Germline trimming cut 7 bases from V and 2 bases from J; bases unmatched to any gene: 7. This CDR3 comprises 13 residues. Germline-derived CDR1 and CDR2 are SQVTM and ANQGSEA. The CDR3 reads CSASQGGNTEAFF. The CDR3 nucleotides read TGCAGCGCTTCCCAGGGGGGAAACACTGAAGCTTTCTTT. Drawing the rest from reference TRBV29-1 and TRBJ1-1, the complete variable domain is SAVISQKPSRDICQRGTSLTIQCQVDSQVTMMFWYRQQPGQSLTLIATANQGSEATYESGFVIDKFPISRPNLTFSTLTVSNMSPEDSSIYLCSASQGGNTEAFFGQGTRLTVV.

The chain combines TRBV5-6 with TRBJ1-2; 11 nucleotides align to TRBD1. Germline lookup yields CDR1 SGHDT and CDR2 YYEEEE. The CDR3 runs to 19 residues. With 5 bases clipped from V and 2 bases from J, the junction kept 17 bases outside the gene matches. CDR3 nucleotides: TGTGCCAGCAGTAACTACGGACAGGGGGCAGAGGGTAAGAACTATGGCTACACCTTC. This gives the protein CASSNYGQGAEGKNYGYTF.

V and J are TRBV7-6 and TRBJ1-2; D is possibly TRBD1 (5 bases). The CDR3 length is 15 residues. Looked up from germline, CDR1 is SGHVS and CDR2 is FNYEAQ. V shed 5 bases and J shed 2 bases, with 15 bases lying between them. The CDR3 region has the DNA TGTGCCAGCAGCCTACCCTCGGGGGAAAACTATGGCTACACCTTC. This codes for CASSLPSGENYGYTF.

The CDR3 loop is CASSDYRGREIAEKLFF. Written as DNA, the CDR3 is TGTGCCAGCAGTGATTACAGGGGGCGCGAGATAGCGGAAAAACTGTTTTTT. The chain has TRBV2 and TRBJ1-4; 9 bases are a match to TRBD1. V lost 3 bases, J lost 8 bases, and 13 bases stayed unmatched. Germline lookup yields CDR1 SNHLY and CDR2 FYNNEI. This CDR3 region has 17 residues.

This chain connects TRBV12-3 or TRBV12-4 to TRBJ2-7, with 7 bases identical to TRBD1. V lost 3 bases and J lost 2; bases outside the gene matches: 1. This CDR3 contains 13 residues. DNA for the CDR3: TGTGCCAGCAGTTTTGGGACAGCCTACGAGCAGTACTTC. Its protein product is CASSFGTAYEQYF.

The V gene is TRBV7-2, the J gene TRBJ2-3, with 7 nucleotides matching TRBD2. The CDR3 consists of 15 residues. Germline V gene sequence: CDR1 SGHTA, CDR2 FQGNSA. V shed 3 bases, J shed 3 bases, and the junction held 6 bases outside the gene matches. CDR3 amino acids: CASSFTWGGTDTQYF. The CDR3 bases are TGTGCCAGCAGCTTTACGTGGGGGGGAACAGATACGCAGTATTTT.

This rearrangement joins TRBV10-3 to TRBJ2-5; 7 nucleotides align to TRBD1. The ends lost 2 bases at V and 4 bases at J; junction bases unmatched: 7. This CDR3 contains 15 residues. Germline loops: CDR1 ENHRY, CDR2 SYGVKD. CDR3 coding DNA: TGTGCCATCAGTGAGGCAGGGGGAAGAGGAGAGACCCAGTACTTC. It specifies CAISEAGGRGETQYF.

The genes are TRBV27 and TRBJ1-2; possibly TRBD1 for D (5 bases). With 6 bases removed from V and 5 bases from J, the gap between germline ends came to 19 bases. The CDR3 is 15 residues long. Germline V gene data show CDR1 as MNHEY and CDR2 as SMNVEV (reference sequence). The CDR3 DNA follows: TGTGCCAGCAGCCATGACTTCCAGGGCAAATATGGCTACACCTTC. This encodes CASSHDFQGKYGYTF.

The sample holds a few counts of this clone. This chain uses TRBV9 with TRBJ2-7; D possibly corresponds to TRBD1 (6 bases). From germline, CDR1 is SGDLS and CDR2 YYNGEE. Between the trimmed V and J ends, which lost 0 bases and 1 base, there was a span of 11 bases. This CDR3 is 15 amino acids long. CDR3 protein: CASSVDTGLSYEQYF. The CDR3 coding sequence is TGTGCCAGCAGCGTAGATACAGGGTTGTCCTACGAGCAGTACTTC.

V and J are TRBV14 and TRBJ1-1; TRBD1 agrees at 9 bases. The germline CDR1 and CDR2 sequences are SGHDN and FVKESK. The CDR3 covers 16 residues. V was clipped by 4 bases and J by 1 base; unmatched bases: 7. The DNA for the CDR3 is TGTGCCAGCAGCCCTATCACGGGACAGGGGAACACTGAAGCTTTCTTT. Translating it yields CASSPITGQGNTEAFF. The whole variable domain, filled in from reference TRBV14 and TRBJ1-1, reads EAGVTQFPSHSVIEKGQTVTLRCDPISGHDNLYWYRRVMGKEIKFLLHFVKESKQDESGMPNNRFLAERTGGTYSTLKVQPAELEDSGVYFCASSPITGQGNTEAFFGQGTRLTVV.

This clone was picked up one time. The rearrangement uses TRBV11-3 and TRBJ2-7; the match to TRBD1 covers 10 bases. Germline V CDR1 and CDR2: SGHNT, YENEEA. The CDR3 totals 17 residues. Trimming removed 3 bases from V and 2 bases from J; junction bases left unmatched: 10. The CDR3 DNA reads TGTGCCAGCAGCTTTCGCCCGCTCGGGACAGGGGCCTACGAGCAGTACTTC. Translation gives CASSFRPLGTGAYEQYF.

This chain joins TRBV5-1 and TRBJ1-1; D remains unclear. The CDR3 spans 15 residues. The germline gives CDR1 SGHRS, CDR2 YFSETQ. Between the trimmed V and J ends, which lost 4 bases and 2 bases, there was a span of 15 bases. As DNA, the CDR3 is TGCGCCAGCAGCCCAAGGGAGGCTGGAAACACTGAAGCTTTCTTT. It specifies CASSPREAGNTEAFF. The full variable domain, its missing parts supplied by reference TRBV5-1 and TRBJ1-1, is KAGVTQTPRYLIKTRGQQVTLSCSPISGHRSVSWYQQTPGQGLQFLFEYFSETQRNKGNFPGRFSGRQFSNSRSEMNVSTLELGDSALYLCASSPREAGNTEAFFGQGTRLTVV.

The chain couples TRBV27 to TRBJ2-7; 8 bases are shared with TRBD1. The V gene end was trimmed by 5 bases and the J gene end by 7 bases; junction bases not matched to a gene: 13. The CDR3 contains 15 residues. Germline V gene lookup returns CDR1 MNHEY and CDR2 SMNVEV (reference sequence). The DNA of the CDR3 is TGTGCCAGCAGTACGTTAAGGACAGGGCGGTGGGAGCAGTACTTC. Amino acid sequence: CASSTLRTGRWEQYF.

The V call is TRBV18, the J call TRBJ1-6; the D is unclear. CDR1 and CDR2 from the germline V gene are KGHSH and LQKENI. Trimming shortened V by 1 base and J by 9 bases, and 16 bases separated the two germline ends. The CDR3 runs to 16 residues. CDR3 in amino acids: CASSPREGEGISPLHF. The CDR3 nucleotides read TGTGCCAGCTCACCACGGGAGGGAGAAGGAATTTCACCCCTCCACTTT.

DNA of the CDR3: TGTGCCACCAAGGAAAGGGGGACCTTGAACACTGAAGCTTTCTTT. It specifies CATKERGTLNTEAFF. This sequence joins TRBV15 and TRBJ1-1, with D possibly being TRBD1 (6 bases). The CDR3 consists of 15 residues. Germline-derived CDR1 and CDR2 are LNHNV and YYDKDF (reference sequence). V was clipped by 7 bases and J by 0 bases, with 15 bases between them.

This clone was picked up a small number of times. J is TRBJ1-1 and V is TRBV9; D gene uncertain. The CDR3 contains 13 residues. Between the trimmed V and J ends, which lost 3 bases and 6 bases, there was a span of 12 bases. The germline CDR1 and CDR2 sequences are SGDLS and YYNGEE. CDR3 DNA: TGTGCCAGCAGCGCCCCCGGCGGGGCTGAAGCTTTCTTT. Protein: CASSAPGGAEAFF.

The V and J genes are TRBV6-5 and TRBJ2-7; maybe TRBD1 (5 bases). Germline values: CDR1 MNHEY, CDR2 SVGAGI. The CDR3 length is 14 residues. V lost 6 bases and J lost 4, with 16 bases in between. The chain's CDR3 is CASSLDERGYEQYF. The CDR3 DNA follows: TGTGCCAGCAGCCTCGACGAAAGGGGTTACGAGCAGTACTTC.

The chain joins TRBV3-1 (or the pseudogene TRBV3-2) to TRBJ2-5, with 8 positions matching TRBD2. Germline V lookup: CDR1 LGHDT, CDR2 YNNKEL (reference sequence). V lost 4 bases, J lost 4 bases, and 11 bases stayed unmatched. The CDR3 spans 16 residues. CDR3 in DNA: TGTGCCAGCAGCCCCGAGAGACGGGGGGGCACAGAGACCCAGTACTTC. It encodes CASSPERRGGTETQYF.

This clone was counted a few times. The J gene is TRBJ2-2, the V gene TRBV4-2; possible D gene TRBD2, 6 bases. This CDR3 is 17 amino acids long. The V gene lost 2 bases and the J gene lost 5 bases, with 18 bases spanning the gap. CDR1 and CDR2 from the germline V gene are LGHNA and YNFKEQ. The CDR3 sequence is CASSQLPGVAATGELFF. The DNA of the CDR3 is TGTGCCAGCAGCCAACTGCCGGGGGTAGCGGCGACCGGGGAGCTGTTTTTT.

The gene calls are TRBV29-1 and TRBJ2-2; TRBD1 might be the D (6 bases). V was clipped by 0 bases and J by 6 bases, with 11 bases between them. Germline V gives CDR1 SQVTM, CDR2 ANQGSEA. The CDR3 length is 14 residues. The CDR3: CSVEDQGWAGELFF. The CDR3 nucleotides read TGCAGCGTTGAAGACCAGGGGTGGGCCGGGGAGCTGTTTTTT.

J is TRBJ2-6 and V is TRBV9, with D possibly matching TRBD2 (6 bases). Trimming removed 4 bases from V and 1 base from J, with 15 bases in between. Germline CDR1 is SGDLS and CDR2 is YYNGEE. CDR3 length: 17 amino acids. CDR3 coding DNA: TGTGCCAGCAGCATCCGGGACTGGGGATCTGGGGCCAACGTCCTGACTTTC. It encodes CASSIRDWGSGANVLTF.

In regard to this clone: An end of the junction differs from the germline gene, which may be a read error. V usage is TRBV5-1 and J usage is TRBJ2-7, with D possibly being TRBD1 (6 bases). The CDR3 contains 14 residues. The germline V gene encodes CDR1 SGHRS and CDR2 YFSETQ. This CDR3 is CASRLGLGAGEQYF. CDR3 bases: TGCGCCAGCAGATTGGGGCTGGGGGCTGGCGAGCAGTACTTC.

V and J are TRBV5-4 and TRBJ1-6; the match to TRBD1 covers 7 bases. CDR3 length: 14 amino acids. Losses at the gene ends were 4 bases for V and 7 bases for J; bases not matched to a gene: 5. Looked up from germline, CDR1 is SGHNT and CDR2 is YYREEE (reference sequence). CDR3 DNA sequence: TGTGCCAGCAGCCCGACAGGGCGCAATTCACCCCTCCACTTT. Protein product: CASSPTGRNSPLHF.

The genes are TRBV7-9 and TRBJ2-1; 10 positions agree with TRBD1. CDR3 length: 17 residues. V lost 3 bases to trimming and J lost 3 bases; unmatched junction nucleotides: 8. CDR1 SEHNR and CDR2 FQNEAQ come from the germline V gene (reference sequence). The CDR3 DNA is TGTGCCAGCAGCTTCCCGTCGGGGACAGGGGTCTACAATGAGCAGTTCTTC. Its translation is CASSFPSGTGVYNEQFF.

The V call is TRBV30, the J call TRBJ2-5, with TRBD2 as a possible D gene (7 bases). In germline, CDR1 is GTSNPN, CDR2 SVGIG (reference sequence). The V and J ends lost 5 bases and 6 bases respectively, with 16 bases between them. The CDR3 covers 13 residues. CDR3 sequence (DNA): TGTGCCTGGTCTCCGGGGGGCCTTAAGACCCAGTACTTC. Its translation: CAWSPGGLKTQYF.